This is a list of T cell receptor beta chains from one sample in a study of T cell responses to AZD1222 COVID-19 vaccine. The table came from immunoSEQ multiplex PCR; TCRdb's copy has only in-frame clones and leaves some out. The table has 110,000 or so clones, around 88% seen once. Sequenced here: peripheral blood, sampled 28 days after the second AZD1222 dose. The receptor set was obtained from an adult who received the AZD1222 COVID-19 vaccine. Each CDR3 is given with its conserved first and last residue. The D gene is left open where the match is weak. The size field is filled for only some rows; it gives once, few, many or a size class.

V gene	CDR3 length	clone size	J gene	D gene	CDR3 protein	CDR3 DNA
TRBV7-9	14	-	TRBJ2-2	TRBD1	CASSSTGPTGELFF	TGTGCCAGCAGCTCGACAGGGCCCACCGGGGAGCTGTTTTTT
TRBV5-6	12	-	TRBJ1-2	-	CASSLLLGGYTF	TGTGCCAGCAGCTTGTTACTGGGCGGCTACACCTTC
TRBV10-3	15	-	TRBJ1-5	-	CAISESGGGNQPQHF	TGTGCCATCAGTGAGTCCGGTGGGGGCAATCAGCCCCAGCATTTT
TRBV27	13	once	TRBJ1-1	-	CASSQGPNTEAFF	TGTGCCAGCAGTCAAGGACCGAACACTGAAGCTTTCTTT
TRBV24-1	16	-	TRBJ2-1	-	CATSDPMGSLYYEQFF	TGTGCCACCAGTGACCCCATGGGGAGCCTGTACTATGAGCAGTTCTTC
TRBV5-6	18	-	TRBJ2-7	TRBD1	CASSFDGTGVARTYEQYF	TGTGCCAGCAGCTTCGACGGGACAGGGGTGGCGAGAACCTACGAGCAGTACTTC
TRBV20-1	10	-	TRBJ1-1	-	CSARDMKAFF	TGCAGTGCTAGAGATATGAAAGCTTTCTTT
TRBV9	14	-	TRBJ1-5	-	CASSVGENNQPQHF	TGTGCCAGCAGCGTAGGGGAAAACAATCAGCCCCAGCATTTT
TRBV3-1/TRBV3-2	16	once	TRBJ2-1	TRBD1	CASSQEAGTGCNEQFF	TGTGCCAGCAGCCAAGAAGCCGGGACAGGGTGCAATGAGCAGTTCTTC
TRBV10-3	15	-	TRBJ2-3	-	CAISAGRSGTDTQYF	TGTGCCATCAGTGCAGGGAGGAGTGGCACAGATACGCAGTATTTT
TRBV4-1	18	-	TRBJ2-1	TRBD1	CASSQDSHRGEWYNEQFF	TGCGCCAGCAGCCAAGATTCCCACAGGGGGGAATGGTACAATGAGCAGTTCTTC
TRBV5-5	13	-	TRBJ1-2	-	CASSITANYGYTF	TGTGCCAGCAGCATAACAGCAAACTATGGCTACACCTTC
TRBV19	12	-	TRBJ1-1	-	CASSNSGIEAFF	TGTGCCAGTAGTAACTCAGGGATTGAAGCTTTCTTT
TRBV11-3	13	-	TRBJ2-5	-	CASSLRDGETQYF	TGTGCCAGCAGCTTGAGGGATGGGGAGACCCAGTACTTC
TRBV24-1	14	-	TRBJ2-3	-	CATSDLQTSYPQYF	TGTGCCACCAGTGATTTGCAGACCTCCTATCCGCAGTATTTT
TRBV2	11	few	TRBJ2-2	-	CASSYTGELFF	TGTGCCAGCAGCTACACCGGGGAGCTGTTTTTT
TRBV12-3/TRBV12-4	11	-	TRBJ1-3	-	CASSFADTIYF	TGTGCCAGCAGTTTTGCGGACACCATATATTTT
TRBV5-1	13	-	TRBJ1-4	-	CASSLSQSEKLFF	TGCGCCAGCAGCTTGTCTCAGAGTGAAAAACTGTTTTTT
TRBV6-1	18	once	TRBJ1-2	-	CASSEGWGAEGRNYGYTF	TGTGCCAGCAGTGAAGGGTGGGGGGCCGAAGGGCGGAACTATGGCTACACCTTC
TRBV7-8	12	-	TRBJ1-2	-	CASSLAMNGYTF	TGTGCCAGCAGCTTAGCGATGAATGGCTACACCTTC